The clone carrying this T cell receptor (beta chain) was seen at least ten times. Its target is not known. The data originate from a study of blood T cells in healthy people across ages. Broader study findings: Older individuals had lower TCR beta diversity per million T cells (the decline was roughly linear).

Combining a sample-barcoded 5' primer with a J-beta primer mix, a second PCR ran for 7 to 11 cycles. All samples gave at least 2.5 million CDR3-containing paired-end reads. Each CDR3 protein gets one entry after TCRdb re-called the 5' RACE reads with MiXCR. The sample has over a million distinct CDR3 sequences; 35% to 55% are singletons. Per the germline V gene, CDR1 is DFQATT and CDR2 is SNEGSKA (reference sequence). Unmatched junction bases numbered 9, after V lost 3 bases and J lost 6 bases. The CDR3 extends over 16 amino acids. V usage is TRBV20-1 and J usage is TRBJ2-1, with TRBD2 matching 12 bases. The sequencing input was blood. The receptor was derived from a woman aged 55-70 years in good health. In nucleotides, the CDR3 is TGCAGTGCTAGTAGGCTAGCGGGAGGGCCACGCAATGAGCAGTTCTTC. Translated: CSASRLAGGPRNEQFF.